These 24 T cell receptor beta chains came from one sample sequenced in a study of graft-versus-host responses after intestinal transplantation. TCRdb's copy holds only in-frame clones and misses some; the assay was immunoSEQ multiplex PCR. The data show about 120,000 clones, 85% to 95% seen once. These receptors' antigens are unknown. The source material was unstimulated CD8+ T cells sorted from spleen or lymph node cells, sampled before intestinal transplant. These receptors were collected from a human donor who received an intestinal transplant.

The sample holds one count of this clone. The gene calls are TRBV27 and TRBJ2-1; 7 positions match TRBD1. The germline V gene encodes CDR1 MNHEY and CDR2 SMNVEV (reference sequence). V lost 3 bases to trimming and J lost 5 bases; unmatched junction nucleotides: 10. The CDR3 consists of 16 residues. CDR3 bases: TGTGCCAGCAGTTTCTCGTGGGACAGCCGTCACAATGAGCAGTTCTTC. This translates into CASSFSWDSRHNEQFF.

The chain has TRBV13 and TRBJ2-1; 12 nucleotides match TRBD2. Looked up from germline, CDR1 is PRHDT and CDR2 is FYEKMQ (reference sequence). After removal of 4 bases from V and 1 base from J, the junction contained 2 bases not matched to a gene. The length of the CDR3 is 16 residues. The CDR3: CASSSTSGSSYNEQFF. The DNA for the CDR3 is TGTGCCAGCAGCTCGACTAGCGGGAGTTCCTACAATGAGCAGTTCTTC.

The V and J genes are TRBV30 and TRBJ2-1; 7 nucleotides line up with TRBD1. The trim removed 4 bases at V and 5 bases at J, leaving 8 bases unmatched. CDR1 and CDR2 (germline): GTSNPN, SVGIG (reference sequence). This CDR3 comprises 14 residues. The CDR3 DNA is TGTGCCTGGACTCCGGGACAGCACCACAATGAGCAGTTCTTC. It encodes CAWTPGQHHNEQFF.

The gene calls are TRBV7-9 and TRBJ2-3; possible D gene TRBD1, 6 bases. The CDR3 sequence is 15 residues long. Trimming took off 3 bases at V and 2 bases at J, with 12 bases between the two ends. Germline CDR1 SEHNR, CDR2 FQNEAQ (reference sequence). CDR3: CASSFAGDVTDTQYF. DNA of the CDR3: TGTGCCAGCAGCTTTGCAGGGGATGTCACAGATACGCAGTATTTT.

The genes are TRBV25-1 and TRBJ2-7, with D perhaps matching TRBD1 (5 bases). The CDR3 has 14 amino acids. Per the germline V gene, CDR1 is MGHDK and CDR2 is SYGVNS. V was shortened by 6 bases and J by 6 bases, with 18 bases between the two germline ends. DNA of the CDR3: TGTGCCAGCAGCGCCTCTGTGGGGCGAGTCGAGCAGTACTTC. Protein product: CASSASVGRVEQYF.

This clone was seen only once. The gene calls are TRBV7-9 and TRBJ2-7; TRBD1 might be the D (6 bases). The length of the CDR3 is 13 residues. Per germline, CDR1 SEHNR and CDR2 FQNEAQ (reference sequence). Trimming stripped 2 bases from V and 5 bases from J, with 10 bases between. The CDR3 is CASSLRTGNEQYF. The CDR3 nucleotides read TGTGCCAGCAGCTTACGAACAGGGAACGAGCAGTACTTC.

The chain employs TRBV6-1 and TRBJ2-4; TRBD2 agrees at 7 bases. Germline CDR1 MNHNS, CDR2 SASEGT. The ends lost 10 bases at V and 4 bases at J; junction bases unmatched: 7. This CDR3 contains 13 residues. CDR3 nucleotide sequence: TGTGCCACCCTAGCGGAGGGTAAAAACATTCAGTACTTC. This gives the protein CATLAEGKNIQYF.

The chain has TRBV6-5 and TRBJ2-1; 8 bases are shared with TRBD2. J lost 0 bases, V lost 5 bases, and 3 bases had no gene match. Germline V lookup: CDR1 MNHEY, CDR2 SVGAGI. The CDR3 consists of 15 residues. The chain's CDR3 is CASSPGTSSYNEQFF. CDR3 DNA: TGTGCCAGCAGTCCCGGGACTAGCTCCTACAATGAGCAGTTCTTC.

CDR3 protein: CASSPRAGGSTDTQYF. DNA of the CDR3: TGTGCCAGCAGCCCTAGAGCGGGAGGGAGCACAGATACGCAGTATTTT. The chain recombines TRBV28 with TRBJ2-3; 10 bases match TRBD2. J lost 0 bases, V lost 6 bases, and 6 bases had no gene match. The CDR3 has 16 amino acids. The germline V gene encodes CDR1 MDHEN and CDR2 SYDVKM.

The chain carries TRBV10-3 and TRBJ2-1, with a tentative D call TRBD2 (5 bases). With 0 bases removed from V and 6 bases from J, the gap between germline ends came to 24 bases. The germline V gene has CDR1 ENHRY and CDR2 SYGVKD. The CDR3 runs 19 residues. The DNA for the CDR3 is TGTGCCATCAGTGAGTCGTATAACGTTGGGGAGACTCTATCCAATGAGCAGTTCTTC. Translation gives CAISESYNVGETLSNEQFF.

This chain uses TRBV28 with TRBJ2-7, with 10 bases matching TRBD1. Trimming at V came to 4 bases and at J to 3 bases, leaving 9 bases not matched to a gene. CDR1 is MDHEN, CDR2 SYDVKM, per germline. The CDR3 covers 16 residues. The CDR3 region has the DNA TGTGCCAGCAGTTCCCGGACAGGGGGGTTGAGCTACGAGCAGTACTTC. Amino acid sequence: CASSSRTGGLSYEQYF.

The chain carries TRBV4-1 and TRBJ2-5; D not resolved. The V end was cut by 0 bases, the J end by 2 bases, with 10 bases between. Germline CDR1 reads MGHRA; CDR2 reads YSYEKL. The CDR3 length is 15 residues. For the CDR3, the DNA is TGCGCCAGCAGCCAAGATCTTTTCGGGCAAGAGACCCAGTACTTC. Its translation: CASSQDLFGQETQYF.

This chain connects TRBV30 to TRBJ2-1; D possibly corresponds to TRBD2 (6 bases). Germline V CDR1 and CDR2: GTSNPN, SVGIG (reference sequence). The CDR3 runs to 14 residues. V shed 8 bases and J shed 6 bases, with 20 bases lying between them. CDR3 loop: CAVGPGPAGNEQFF. DNA of the CDR3: TGTGCCGTCGGACCGGGACCAGCGGGCAATGAGCAGTTCTTC.

The chain joins TRBV27 to TRBJ2-1, with D hard to call. Trimming removed 3 bases from V and 0 bases from J, with 3 bases in between. The CDR3 contains 13 residues. The germline CDR1 and CDR2 sequences are MNHEY and SMNVEV (reference sequence). The CDR3 sequence is CASSFYSYNEQFF. CDR3 coding DNA: TGTGCCAGCAGTTTTTACTCCTACAATGAGCAGTTCTTC.

The rearrangement joins TRBV4-1 to TRBJ2-3; 11 bases map to TRBD1. With 1 base clipped from V and 5 bases from J, the junction kept 5 bases outside the gene matches. This CDR3 is built from 16 residues. Germline CDR1 is MGHRA and CDR2 is YSYEKL. The CDR3 nucleotides are TGCGCCAGCAGCCAAGGGGACAGGGGGATTGAAGATACGCAGTATTTT. As protein: CASSQGDRGIEDTQYF.

This sequence joins TRBV6-5 and TRBJ1-5; D unclear. This CDR3 is built from 15 residues. The germline CDR1 and CDR2 sequences are MNHEY and SVGAGI. Deletions cut 4 bases from V and 8 bases from J, with 18 bases between. The CDR3 spells CASSSVSEEFKPQHF. The CDR3 DNA reads TGTGCCAGCAGTTCGGTGTCTGAGGAATTCAAGCCCCAGCATTTT.

The chain combines TRBV6-1 with TRBJ2-7; 10 bases match TRBD1. Germline assignment: CDR1 MNHNS and CDR2 SASEGT. The junction had 8 bases not matched to a gene; V was cut back by 4 bases and J by 5 bases. This CDR3 contains 15 residues. The CDR3 nucleotides are TGTGCCAGCAGTGCCCCGGGACAGGGGTTCAACGAGCAGTACTTC. Translating gives CASSAPGQGFNEQYF.

This clone was seen just once. This chain joins TRBV28 and TRBJ2-7, with D unresolved. The ends were cut back, 7 bases at V and 2 bases at J, with 27 bases in the middle. CDR1 and CDR2 (germline): MDHEN, SYDVKM. This CDR3 comprises 18 residues. CDR3 amino acids: CASTPLTKSQPGPYEQYF. The CDR3 DNA is TGTGCCAGCACCCCCCTCACGAAATCTCAGCCTGGACCCTACGAGCAGTACTTC.

In regard to this clone: Other DNA sequences in the same sample also yield this CDR3. The chain joins TRBV7-9 to TRBJ1-2, with TRBD1 as a possible D gene (6 bases). Germline V lookup: CDR1 SEHNR, CDR2 FQNEAQ (reference sequence). The CDR3 spans 14 residues. V lost 1 base and J 2 bases, leaving 8 bases between the germline ends. This chain's CDR3 is CASSLVGGNYGYTF. CDR3 bases: TGTGCCAGCAGCTTAGTGGGGGGCAACTATGGCTACACCTTC.

The DNA of the CDR3 is TGTGCCAGCAGTTTGGGATCTGGAAACACCATATATTTT. It yields the protein CASSLGSGNTIYF. This sequence joins TRBV6-5 and TRBJ1-3; D not certain. CDR1 is MNHEY and CDR2 is SVGAGI in the germline V gene. Trimming shortened V by 4 bases and J by 1 base, and 5 bases separated the two germline ends. The CDR3 loop spans 13 amino acids.

The chain uses TRBV6-5 and TRBJ2-7; D is perhaps TRBD2 (5 bases). V was shortened by 4 bases and J by 2 bases, with 15 bases between the two germline ends. CDR3 length equals 15 residues. Per germline, CDR1 MNHEY and CDR2 SVGAGI. In nucleotides, the CDR3 is TGTGCCAGCAGTTCGAACGAGGGAGCCGCCTACGAGCAGTACTTC. It yields the protein CASSSNEGAAYEQYF.

The V call is TRBV5-6, the J call TRBJ2-7, with 8 bases identical to TRBD2. The CDR3 is made up of 15 amino acids. J gave up 3 bases and V 0 bases, and 5 bases lay outside the gene matches. The germline V gene has CDR1 SGHDT and CDR2 YYEEEE. CDR3 loop: CASSLAGLADYEQYF. The CDR3 DNA is TGTGCCAGCAGCTTGGCCGGACTAGCTGACTACGAGCAGTACTTC. The full variable domain, its missing parts supplied by reference TRBV5-6 and TRBJ2-7, is DAGVTQSPTHLIKTRGQQVTLRCSPKSGHDTVSWYQQALGQGPQFIFQYYEEEERQRGNFPDRFSGHQFPNYSSELNVNALLLGDSALYLCASSLAGLADYEQYFGPGTRLTVT.

The rearrangement uses TRBV27 and TRBJ2-1; no definite D call. Between the trimmed V and J ends, which lost 0 bases and 1 base, there was a span of 10 bases. CDR1 and CDR2 from the germline V gene are MNHEY and SMNVEV (reference sequence). CDR3 length equals 16 residues. The CDR3 sequence: CASSLSGLLSYNEQFF. Written as DNA, the CDR3 is TGTGCCAGCAGTTTATCCGGGCTCCTTTCCTACAATGAGCAGTTCTTC.

The chain carries TRBV4-1 and TRBJ2-7; TRBD2 matches 8 bases. The CDR3 contains 15 residues. V dropped 3 bases and J dropped 3; count of bases not matched to a gene: 7. Germline V gene sequence: CDR1 MGHRA, CDR2 YSYEKL. CDR3 sequence (DNA): TGCGCCAGCAGCCAGGCTAGCGGGCGAGGCTACGAGCAGTACTTC. This translates into CASSQASGRGYEQYF.